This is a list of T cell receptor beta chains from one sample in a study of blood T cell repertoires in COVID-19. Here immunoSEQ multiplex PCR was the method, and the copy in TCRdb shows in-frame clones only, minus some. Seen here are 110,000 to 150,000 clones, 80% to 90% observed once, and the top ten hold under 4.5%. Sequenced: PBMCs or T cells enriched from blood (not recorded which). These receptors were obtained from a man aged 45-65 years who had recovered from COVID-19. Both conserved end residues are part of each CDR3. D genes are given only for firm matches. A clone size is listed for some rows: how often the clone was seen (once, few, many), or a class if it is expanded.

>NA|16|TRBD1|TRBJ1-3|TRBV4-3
CASSQARDRRVNTIYF
TGCGCCAGCAGCCAAGCCCGGGACAGGAGAGTAAACACCATATATTTT
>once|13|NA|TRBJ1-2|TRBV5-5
CASSFTTNYGYTF
TGTGCCAGCAGCTTTACAACTAACTATGGCTACACCTTC
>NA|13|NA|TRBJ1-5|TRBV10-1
CARRTYSNQPQHF
TGCGCTCGGCGGACTTATAGCAATCAGCCCCAGCATTTT
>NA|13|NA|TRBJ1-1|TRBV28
CASSRTGNTEAFF
TGTGCCAGCAGCCGTACAGGGAACACTGAAGCTTTCTTT
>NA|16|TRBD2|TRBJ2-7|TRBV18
CASSPAGGSGRYEQYF
TGTGCCAGCTCACCGGCGGGGGGTAGCGGGAGGTACGAGCAGTACTTC
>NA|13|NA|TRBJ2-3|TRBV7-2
CASSSLSTDTQYF
TGTGCCAGCAGCTCCCTTAGCACAGATACGCAGTATTTT
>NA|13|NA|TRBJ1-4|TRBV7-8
CASSGAGTEKLFF
TGTGCCAGCTCTGGCGCCGGGACAGAAAAACTGTTTTTT
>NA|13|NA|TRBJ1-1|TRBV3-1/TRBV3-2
CASSHERGTEAFF
TGTGCCAGCAGCCATGAAAGGGGGACTGAAGCTTTCTTT
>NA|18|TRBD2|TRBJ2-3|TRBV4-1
CASSQFSSGRAVADTQYF
TGCGCCAGCAGCCAATTTTCTAGCGGGAGGGCCGTGGCAGATACGCAGTATTTT
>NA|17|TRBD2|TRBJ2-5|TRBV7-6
CASSLFSRLAGQETQYF
TGTGCCAGCAGCTTATTCTCGAGGTTAGCGGGCCAAGAGACCCAGTACTTC
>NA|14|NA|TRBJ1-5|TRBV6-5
CASSYREGNQPQHF
TGTGCCAGCAGTTACAGGGAGGGCAATCAGCCCCAGCATTTT
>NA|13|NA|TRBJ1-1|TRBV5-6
CASSLTANTEAFF
TGTGCCAGCAGCTTGACAGCGAACACTGAAGCTTTCTTT
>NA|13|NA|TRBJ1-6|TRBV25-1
CASSTGHITPLHF
TGTGCCAGCAGTACAGGACACATAACACCCCTCCACTTT
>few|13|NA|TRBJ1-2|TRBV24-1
CATSRGLPYGYTF
TGTGCCACCTCCCGAGGGTTACCATATGGCTACACCTTC
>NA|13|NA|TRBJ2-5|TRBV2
CASSGTGGETQYF
TGTGCCAGCAGTGGAACGGGTGGGGAGACCCAGTACTTC